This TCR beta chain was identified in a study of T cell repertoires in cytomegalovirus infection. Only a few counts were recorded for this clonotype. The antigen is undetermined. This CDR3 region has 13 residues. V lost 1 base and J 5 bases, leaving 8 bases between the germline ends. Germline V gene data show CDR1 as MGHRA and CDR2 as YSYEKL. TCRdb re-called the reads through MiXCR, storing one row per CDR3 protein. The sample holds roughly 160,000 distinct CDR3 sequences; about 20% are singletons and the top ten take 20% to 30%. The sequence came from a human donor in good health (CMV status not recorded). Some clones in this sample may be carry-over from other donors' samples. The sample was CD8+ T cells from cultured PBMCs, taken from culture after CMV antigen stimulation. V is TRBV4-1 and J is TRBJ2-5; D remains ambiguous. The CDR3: CASSQGVSETQYF. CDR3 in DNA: TGCGCCAGCAGCCAAGGAGTGAGCGAGACCCAGTACTTC.